The clone carrying this T cell receptor beta chain was seen a few times. The data belong to a study of Graves' ophthalmopathy and Graves' hyperthyroidism. RNA transcripts provided the template for amplifying TCR beta CDR3 regions. RT-PCR with HTBI primers came first, then second-round multiplex PCR. A single record per CDR3 protein comes from TCRdb applying MiXCR to the multiplex PCR reads. The sample consists of 600,000 to 950,000 distinct CDR3 sequences, about 44% of them appearing once. Patients were diagnosed from clinical symptoms, serum thyroxine, TRAb, thyroid ultrasound and orbital computed tomography. This CDR3 spans 15 amino acids. With 10 bases clipped from V and 7 bases from J, the junction kept 13 bases outside the gene matches. Per germline, CDR1 ENHRY and CDR2 SYGVKD.

Sequencing was done on a sample of peripheral blood. The V and J genes are TRBV10-3 and TRBJ1-6; 7 bases line up with TRBD1. The source of this sequence is an adult man with Graves' ophthalmopathy. CDR3 bases: TGTGCCACAGGAAGGGGAGGGGGCTTGAATTCACCCCTCCACTTT. Its translation: CATGRGGGLNSPLHF.